This paragraph reports one TCR beta chain. Its target is unknown. Both 60 Vbeta primers and 13 Jbeta primers went into the PCR. Profiling relied on immunoSEQ multiplex PCR, and the TCRdb table lists in-frame clones only, not all of them. The sample has roughly 200,000 clones, over 70% seen once; the top ten hold around 3.4%. The data belong to a study of cytomegalovirus exposure and HLA in healthy donors. Trimming pared 3 bases from V and 4 bases from J, leaving 12 bases between. The CDR3 spans 14 residues. Germline assignment: CDR1 KGHSH and CDR2 LQKENI. General study points: Specificity for CMV antigens was confirmed in vitro for a few of the CMV-associated chains.

This receptor was taken from a woman aged 55 to 70 in good health and CMV-seropositive. The V call is TRBV18, the J call TRBJ2-5; D possibly corresponds to TRBD2 (6 bases). Sequenced: PBMCs. The CDR3 coding sequence is TGTGCCAGCTCACCTATGGGGGGTCGAGAGACCCAGTACTTC. As protein: CASSPMGGRETQYF.